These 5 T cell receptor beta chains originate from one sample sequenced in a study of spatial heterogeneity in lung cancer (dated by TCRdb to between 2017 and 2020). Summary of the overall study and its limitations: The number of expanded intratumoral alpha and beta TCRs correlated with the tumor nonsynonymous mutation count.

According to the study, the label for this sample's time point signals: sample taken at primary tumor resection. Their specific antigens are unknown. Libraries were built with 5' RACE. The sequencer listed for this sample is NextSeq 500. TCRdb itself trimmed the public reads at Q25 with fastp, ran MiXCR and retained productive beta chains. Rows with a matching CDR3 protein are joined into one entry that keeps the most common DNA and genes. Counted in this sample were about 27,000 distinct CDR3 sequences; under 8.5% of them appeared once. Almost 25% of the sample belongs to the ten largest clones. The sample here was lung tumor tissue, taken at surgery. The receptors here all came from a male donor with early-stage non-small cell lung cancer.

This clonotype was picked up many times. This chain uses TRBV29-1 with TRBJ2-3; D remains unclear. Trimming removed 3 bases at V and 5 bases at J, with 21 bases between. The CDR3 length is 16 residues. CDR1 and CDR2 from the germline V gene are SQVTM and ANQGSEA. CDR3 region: CSVEWLLYWPKDTQYF. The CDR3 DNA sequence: TGCAGCGTTGAGTGGCTGTTGTACTGGCCCAAAGATACGCAGTATTTT.

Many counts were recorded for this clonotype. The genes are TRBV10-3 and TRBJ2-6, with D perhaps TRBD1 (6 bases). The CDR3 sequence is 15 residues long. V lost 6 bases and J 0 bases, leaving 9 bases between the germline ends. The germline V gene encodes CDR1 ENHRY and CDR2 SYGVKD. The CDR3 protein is CAISGTTSGANVLTF. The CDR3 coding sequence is TGTGCCATCAGCGGGACAACCTCTGGGGCCAACGTCCTGACTTTC.

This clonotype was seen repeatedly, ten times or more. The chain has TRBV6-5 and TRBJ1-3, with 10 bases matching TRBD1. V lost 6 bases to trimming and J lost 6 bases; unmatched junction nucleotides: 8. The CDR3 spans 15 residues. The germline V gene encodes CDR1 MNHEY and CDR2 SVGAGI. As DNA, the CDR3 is TGTGCCAGCAGCACCACCGGACAGGGGGTAAACACCATATATTTT. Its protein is CASSTTGQGVNTIYF.

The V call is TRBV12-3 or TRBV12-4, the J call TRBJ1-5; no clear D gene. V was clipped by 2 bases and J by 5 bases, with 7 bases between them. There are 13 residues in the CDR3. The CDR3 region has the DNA TGTGCCAGCAGTTTATCTTGGTATCAGCCCCAGCATTTT. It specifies CASSLSWYQPQHF.

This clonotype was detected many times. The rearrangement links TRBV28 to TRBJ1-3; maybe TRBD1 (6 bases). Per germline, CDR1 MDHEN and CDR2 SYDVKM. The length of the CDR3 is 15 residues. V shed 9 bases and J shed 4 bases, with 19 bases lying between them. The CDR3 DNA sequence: TGTGCCAGTTCGGACCCCAGGGGTTCCGGAAACACCATATATTTT. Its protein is CASSDPRGSGNTIYF.